Listed below are T cell receptor beta chains from one sample, sequenced in a study of cytomegalovirus exposure and HLA in healthy donors. Assay: immunoSEQ multiplex PCR; the TCRdb copy retains only in-frame clones and omits some. The listing records about 140,000 clones. Sequencing used PBMCs. The receptors stem from a woman aged 18-35 years in good health and CMV-seronegative. Both conserved end residues are trimmed from each CDR3. Each record gives: J gene, V gene, CDR3 protein.

TRBJ1-2 | TRBV7-2 | ASSSQPGQLNYGYT
TRBJ2-1 | TRBV4-3 | ASSQDLLRDEQF
TRBJ2-1 | TRBV5-1 | ASSLAASNTNEQF
TRBJ2-3 | TRBV6-4 | ASSDSGSGRRDTQY
TRBJ2-3 | TRBV4-1 | ASSQEVTSGLTDTQY
TRBJ2-6 | TRBV11-2 | ASSLSLAGGAGANVLT
TRBJ1-4 | TRBV30 | AWSSGNRVNEKLF
TRBJ1-1 | TRBV7-9 | ASSLVGRNTEAF
TRBJ1-2 | TRBV27 | ASSYTDTGEWGYT
TRBJ2-2 | TRBV2 | ASSEGTSGAGELF
TRBJ2-3 | TRBV4-1 | ASSQETSGRTDTQY
TRBJ2-7 | TRBV21-1 | ASSDRTEVYEQY
TRBJ1-5 | TRBV19 | ASKTDNQPQH
TRBJ1-2 | TRBV27 | ASSPSANYGYT
TRBJ2-1 | TRBV7-9 | ASSLGSGSSYNEQF
TRBJ2-1 | TRBV10-3 | AIGGTGVYNEQF
TRBJ2-2 | TRBV4-2 | ASSSGLAGAGNTGELF